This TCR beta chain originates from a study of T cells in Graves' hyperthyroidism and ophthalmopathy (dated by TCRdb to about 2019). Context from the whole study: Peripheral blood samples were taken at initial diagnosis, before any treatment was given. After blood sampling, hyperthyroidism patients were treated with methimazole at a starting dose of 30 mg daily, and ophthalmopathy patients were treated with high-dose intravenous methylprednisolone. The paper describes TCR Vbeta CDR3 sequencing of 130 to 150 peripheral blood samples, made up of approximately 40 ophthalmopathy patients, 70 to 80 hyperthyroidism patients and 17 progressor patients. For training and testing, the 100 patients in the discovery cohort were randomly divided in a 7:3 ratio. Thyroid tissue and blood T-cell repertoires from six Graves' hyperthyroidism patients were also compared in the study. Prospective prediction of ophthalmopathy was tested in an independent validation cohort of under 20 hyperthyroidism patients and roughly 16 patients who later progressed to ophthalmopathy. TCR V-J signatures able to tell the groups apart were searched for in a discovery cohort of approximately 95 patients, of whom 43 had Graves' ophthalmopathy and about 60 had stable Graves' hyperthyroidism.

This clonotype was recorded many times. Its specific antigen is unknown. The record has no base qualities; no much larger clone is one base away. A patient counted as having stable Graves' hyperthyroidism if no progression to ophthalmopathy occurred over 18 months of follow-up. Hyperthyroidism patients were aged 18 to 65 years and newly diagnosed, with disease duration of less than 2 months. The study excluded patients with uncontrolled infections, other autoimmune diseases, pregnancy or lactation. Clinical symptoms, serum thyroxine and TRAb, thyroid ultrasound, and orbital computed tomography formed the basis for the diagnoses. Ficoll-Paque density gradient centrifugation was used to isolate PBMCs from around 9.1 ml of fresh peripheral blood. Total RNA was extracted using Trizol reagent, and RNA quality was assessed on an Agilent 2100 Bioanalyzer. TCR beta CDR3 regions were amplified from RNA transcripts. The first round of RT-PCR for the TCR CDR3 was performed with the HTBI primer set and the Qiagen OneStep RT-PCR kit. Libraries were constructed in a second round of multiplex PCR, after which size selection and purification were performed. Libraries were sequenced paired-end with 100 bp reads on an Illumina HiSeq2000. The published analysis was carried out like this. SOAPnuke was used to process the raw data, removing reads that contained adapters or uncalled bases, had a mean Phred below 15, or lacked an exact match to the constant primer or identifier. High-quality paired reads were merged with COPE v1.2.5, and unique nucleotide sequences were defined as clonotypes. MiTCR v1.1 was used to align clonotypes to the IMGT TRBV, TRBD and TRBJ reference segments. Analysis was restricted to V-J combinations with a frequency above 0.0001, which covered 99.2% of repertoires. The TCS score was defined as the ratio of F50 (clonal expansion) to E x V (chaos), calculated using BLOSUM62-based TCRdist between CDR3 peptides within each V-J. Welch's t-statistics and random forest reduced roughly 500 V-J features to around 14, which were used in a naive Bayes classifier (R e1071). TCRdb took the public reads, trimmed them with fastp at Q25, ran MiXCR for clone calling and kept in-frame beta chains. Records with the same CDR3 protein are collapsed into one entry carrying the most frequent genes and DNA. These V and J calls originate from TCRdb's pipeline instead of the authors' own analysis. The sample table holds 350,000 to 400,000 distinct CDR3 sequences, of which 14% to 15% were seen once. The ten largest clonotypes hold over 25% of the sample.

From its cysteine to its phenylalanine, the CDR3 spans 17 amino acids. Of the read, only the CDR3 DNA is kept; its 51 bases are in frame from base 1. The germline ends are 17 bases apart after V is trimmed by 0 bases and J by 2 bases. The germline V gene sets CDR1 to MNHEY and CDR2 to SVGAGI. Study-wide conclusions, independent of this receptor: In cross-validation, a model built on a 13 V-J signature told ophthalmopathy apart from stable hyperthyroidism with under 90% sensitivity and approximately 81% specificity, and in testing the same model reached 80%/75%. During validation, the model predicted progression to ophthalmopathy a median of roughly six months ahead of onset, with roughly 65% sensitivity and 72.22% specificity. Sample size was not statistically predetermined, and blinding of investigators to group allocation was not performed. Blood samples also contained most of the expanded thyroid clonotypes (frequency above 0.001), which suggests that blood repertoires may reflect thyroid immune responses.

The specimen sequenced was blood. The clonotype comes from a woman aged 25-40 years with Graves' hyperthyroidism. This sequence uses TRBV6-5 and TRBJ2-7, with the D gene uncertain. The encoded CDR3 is CASSYSSGPSYPYEQYF. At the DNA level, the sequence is TGTGCCAGCAGTTACTCGAGTGGACCTTCCTATCCCTACGAGCAGTACTTC.